A selection of T cell receptor beta chains follows, all from one sample in a study of a mutant IDH1 vaccine in newly diagnosed glioma. These receptors' targets are unknown. Profiling relied on immunoSEQ multiplex PCR, and the TCRdb table lists in-frame clones only, not all of them. In the table there are more than 30,000 clones, 65% to 85% of which are singletons. Sequenced here: PBMCs, sampled from a glioma patient whose treatment included an IDH1 peptide vaccine. Source of these receptors: a man aged 25-45 years with glioma. Both conserved end residues are part of each CDR3. Each record gives: J gene, D gene, V gene, clone size, CDR3 DNA, CDR3 protein. D genes are given only for firm matches. Expanded clones get a size class; other rows say once, few or many, or leave the size out.

TRBJ1-1 - TRBV28 - TGTGCCAGCAGTCCCCCGCGGGGTGTCACTGAAGCTTTCTTT CASSPPRGVTEAFF
TRBJ2-2 - TRBV30 - TGTGCCTGGCAAACCACAGGGAACTGGGCCGGGGAGCTGTTTTTT CAWQTTGNWAGELFF
TRBJ2-7 TRBD1 TRBV7-9 once TGTGCCAGTGTTGACACGGGACAGGGGAGCTCCTACGAGCAGTACTTC CASVDTGQGSSYEQYF
TRBJ2-7 TRBD2 TRBV13 - TGTGCCAGCAGCTATAGGACTAGCGGGATACTTACGTACGAGCAGTACTTC CASSYRTSGILTYEQYF
TRBJ2-2 TRBD2 TRBV9 - TGTGCCAGCAGCCCTACTAGCGAACCACACACCGGGGAGCTGTTTTTT CASSPTSEPHTGELFF
TRBJ2-1 TRBD2 TRBV5-1 - TGCGCCAGCAGCTTGGCCTCAACGGGAGGTCGGGAGCAGTTCTTC CASSLASTGGREQFF
TRBJ1-5 - TRBV2 few TGTGCCAGCAGTAAGGGTGATCAGCCCCAGCATTTT CASSKGDQPQHF
TRBJ1-4 - TRBV5-1 - TGCGCCAGCCGTGGGGAAAGGAATGAAAAACTGTTTTTT CASRGERNEKLFF
TRBJ2-6 - TRBV7-7 - TGTGCCAGCAGCCGAGGTCTTAAGCCACAAAGTCGGGCCAACGTCCTGACTTTC CASSRGLKPQSRANVLTF
TRBJ2-7 TRBD2 TRBV30 - TGTGCCTGGAGTCCTCCACCCCGACTAGCGCAGACCTACGAGCAGTACTTC CAWSPPPRLAQTYEQYF
TRBJ2-7 TRBD2 TRBV27 - TGTGCCAGCAGTTTATCAGGACTAGCGGGAGTTAGAGAGTTTTACAACTCCTACGAGCAGTACTTC CASSLSGLAGVREFYNSYEQYF
TRBJ2-1 - TRBV6-1 - TGTGCCAGCAGTGAATGGAGGAACTCCTACAATGAGCAGTTCTTC CASSEWRNSYNEQFF
TRBJ1-1 TRBD1 TRBV6-5 once TGTGCCAGCAGCCCGGACAGGCTAAACACTGAAGCTTTCTTT CASSPDRLNTEAFF
TRBJ2-2 - TRBV5-1 - TGCGCCAGCAGCTTGGTCGGGGGAGAACCAGCCGGGGAGCTGTTTTTT CASSLVGGEPAGELFF
TRBJ1-1 TRBD1 TRBV7-3 - TGTGCCAGCAGCCCCCTCCTAACAGGGGACACTGAAGCTTTCTTT CASSPLLTGDTEAFF
TRBJ2-2 - TRBV9 - TGTGCCAGCAGCGCCCGCCCCCCCCAGGGCGGGGAGCTGTTTTTT CASSARPPQGGELFF
TRBJ1-1 - TRBV30 - TGTGCCTGGAGTGGACAGACCTCATCTGAAGCTTTCTTT CAWSGQTSSEAFF
TRBJ2-1 TRBD2 TRBV27 - TGTGCCAGCAGTTTTATAGTGGGGATTGGGACTAGCGGGGCTTACAATGAGCAGTTCTTC CASSFIVGIGTSGAYNEQFF
TRBJ1-3 - TRBV29-1 - TGCAGCTTTAGTGTTGGAAACACCATATATTTT CSFSVGNTIYF
TRBJ2-7 - TRBV5-1 - TGCGCCAGCAGCCTTACGCTCGGGAACGACTACGAGCAGTACTTC CASSLTLGNDYEQYF
TRBJ2-5 - TRBV7-8 - TGTGCCAGCAGCTTGGCGGGATTTGAGACCCAGTACTTC CASSLAGFETQYF
TRBJ2-7 TRBD2 TRBV6-1 - TGTGCCAGCATTTGGCTTAGCGGGAGGGGACACGAGCAGTACTTC CASIWLSGRGHEQYF
TRBJ1-5 TRBD1 TRBV10-3 few TGTGCCATCAGTGAGACAACCGGGACAGGGGTGATTAGCAATCAGCCCCAGCATTTT CAISETTGTGVISNQPQHF
TRBJ1-1 - TRBV6-6 - TGTGCCAGCAGTTACCGGCTACAGGGTCTCGTAACTGAAGCTTTCTTT CASSYRLQGLVTEAFF
TRBJ2-7 - TRBV21-1 - TGTGCCAGCAGCAGAGGAGGGGGACAGGGGGCCCACGAGCAGTACTTC CASSRGGGQGAHEQYF
TRBJ2-7 - TRBV6-5 - TGTGCCAGCAGTAAACCTGACGGGCCCTTGTACTTC CASSKPDGPLYF
TRBJ2-5 - TRBV5-3 - TGTGCCAGAAGCGGACGACAAAAACAGGGTCCAGAGACCCAGTACTTC CARSGRQKQGPETQYF
TRBJ2-7 - TRBV9 - TGTGCCAGCAGCCCAGGGATGGGGATGACCTACGAGCAGTACTTC CASSPGMGMTYEQYF
TRBJ1-2 TRBD1 TRBV4-3 - TGCGCCAGCAGCCAAGATTACAGTACAGGGGAAGCCTATGGCTACACCTTC CASSQDYSTGEAYGYTF
TRBJ1-2 - TRBV18 once TGTGCCAGCTCACCGAAGGAAATCGGTGGCTACACCTTC CASSPKEIGGYTF
TRBJ1-4 - TRBV7-6 - TGTGCCAGCAGCTTATCGATAGGGAACGAAAAACTGTTTTTT CASSLSIGNEKLFF
TRBJ1-1 - TRBV5-1 - TGCGCCAGCAGCTTGGACCCCGCAGGGTCTGGGAGGGGTGAAGCTTTCTTT CASSLDPAGSGRGEAFF